Listed below are T cell receptor beta chains from one sample, sequenced in a study of response to subunit inactivated influenza vaccine. TCRdb analysed the RT-PCR reads with MiXCR anew, one entry per CDR3 protein. The table shows some 850,000 distinct CDR3 sequences, with around 20% occurring only once. The starting material was PBMCs from blood, obtained roughly 5 days after vaccination. The source is a man aged 45-65 years who received an inactivated influenza vaccine. CDR3s include the opening cysteine and the closing phenylalanine or tryptophan. D genes are given only for firm matches. A row's size may be missing; if present it is once, few, many or a size class.

J gene	V gene	D gene	clone size	CDR3 DNA	CDR3 protein
TRBJ2-2	TRBV10-3	.	.	TGTGCCATTTTTAATAGTCTCACCGGGGAGCTGTTTTTT	CAIFNSLTGELFF
TRBJ2-7	TRBV11-1	.	.	TGTGCCAGCAGCTTAAGGTTTGCGGGATCGCAGTCCTCCGAGCAGTACTTC	CASSLRFAGSQSSEQYF
TRBJ2-1	TRBV6-2/TRBV6-3	.	.	TGTGCCAGCAGTTACTCGAGTGTTCTGTACAATGAGCAGTTCTTC	CASSYSSVLYNEQFF
TRBJ2-7	TRBV29-1	.	.	TGCAGCGTTCAGCGATCCTACGAGCAGTACTTC	CSVQRSYEQYF
TRBJ2-3	TRBV5-5	.	.	TGTGCCAGCAGCTTGGATGGCAGGGGCCAGACAGATACGCAGTATTTT	CASSLDGRGQTDTQYF
TRBJ2-2	TRBV10-3	.	few	TGTGCCATCACTCCCGGTGTAACCGGGGAGCTGTTTTTT	CAITPGVTGELFF
TRBJ1-1	TRBV10-2	TRBD1	many	TGCGCCAGCAAATGGACAGGGAACACTGAAGCTTTCTTT	CASKWTGNTEAFF
TRBJ2-5	TRBV9	.	.	TGTGCCACCCCCTCGGGGGAGGCGCAAGAGACCCAGTACTTC	CATPSGEAQETQYF
TRBJ2-5	TRBV11-2	.	few	TGTGCCAGCAGCACTTACACACAAGAGACCCAGTACTTC	CASSTYTQETQYF
TRBJ2-6	TRBV7-2	.	few	TGTGCCAGCAGCTTAGGAGGGCCAGACTCTGGGGCCAACGTCCTGACTTTC	CASSLGGPDSGANVLTF
TRBJ2-5	TRBV12-3/TRBV12-4	.	many	TGTGCCATCCTAAGATGGGGTGGCGAGACCCAGTACTTC	CAILRWGGETQYF
TRBJ2-3	TRBV20-1	TRBD2	.	TGCAGTGCTAGAGATTTAGCGGGGGTTCTAGATACGCAGTATTTT	CSARDLAGVLDTQYF
TRBJ2-1	TRBV28	TRBD2	once	TGTGCCAGCACCGGTTCCACTAGCGGTAGCTCCTACAATGAGCAGTTCTTC	CASTGSTSGSSYNEQFF